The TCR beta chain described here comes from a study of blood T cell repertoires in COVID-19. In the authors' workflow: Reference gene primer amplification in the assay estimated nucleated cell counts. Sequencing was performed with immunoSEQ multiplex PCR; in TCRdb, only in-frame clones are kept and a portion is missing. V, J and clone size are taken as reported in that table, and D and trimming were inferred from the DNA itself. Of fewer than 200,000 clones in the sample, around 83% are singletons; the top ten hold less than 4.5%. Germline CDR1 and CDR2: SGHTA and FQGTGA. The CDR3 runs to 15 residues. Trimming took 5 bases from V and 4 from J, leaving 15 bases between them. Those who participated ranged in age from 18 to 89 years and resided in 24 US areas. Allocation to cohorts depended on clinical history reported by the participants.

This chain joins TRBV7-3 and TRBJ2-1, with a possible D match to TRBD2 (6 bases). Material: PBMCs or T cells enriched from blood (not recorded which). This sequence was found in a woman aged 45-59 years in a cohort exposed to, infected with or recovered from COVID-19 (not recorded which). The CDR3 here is CASSPGGRDYNEQFF. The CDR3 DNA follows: TGTGCCAGCAGCCCCGGAGGGCGAGATTACAATGAGCAGTTCTTC.